The 5 T cell receptor beta chains below were found in one sample sequenced in a study of blood T cell repertoires in COVID-19. The table came from immunoSEQ multiplex PCR; TCRdb's copy has only in-frame clones and leaves some out. The repertoire includes over 250,000 clones, over 75% of them detected once, and less than 15% sits in the top ten. The sequenced sample consisted of peripheral blood. These TCRs come from a human donor in a cohort sampled during active COVID-19.

The chain carries TRBV28 and TRBJ2-1, with a tentative D call TRBD2 (6 bases). The length of the CDR3 is 11 residues. CDR1 and CDR2 from the germline V gene are MDHEN and SYDVKM. V was clipped by 6 bases and J by 9 bases, with 9 bases between them. In DNA form, the CDR3 reads TGTGCCAGCAGCCGGACTATTGAGCAGTTCTTC. This gives the protein CASSRTIEQFF.

Only one count was recorded for this clone. The chain employs TRBV18 and TRBJ1-1; D is undetermined. Germline V lookup: CDR1 KGHSH, CDR2 LQKENI. Trimming removed 2 bases at V and 5 bases at J, with 9 bases between. The CDR3 runs 13 residues. The CDR3 region is CASSPSVLTEAFF. The CDR3 DNA is TGTGCCAGCTCACCATCGGTGCTAACTGAAGCTTTCTTT. The full variable domain, with the rest looked up from reference TRBV18 and TRBJ1-1, is NAGVMQNPRHLVRRRGQEARLRCSPMKGHSHVYWYRQLPEEGLKFMVYLQKENIIDESGMPKERFSAEFPKEGPSILRIQQVVRGDSAAYFCASSPSVLTEAFFGQGTRLTVV.

V and J are TRBV7-3 and TRBJ1-1; 8 bases match TRBD1. The CDR3 extends over 14 amino acids. The germline CDR1 and CDR2 sequences are SGHTA and FQGTGA. The ends lost 5 bases at V and 9 bases at J; junction bases unmatched: 11. The CDR3 loop reads CASSPTLDRDQAFF. DNA of the CDR3: TGTGCCAGCAGCCCAACCTTGGACAGGGACCAAGCTTTCTTT.

The V and J genes are TRBV7-2 and TRBJ2-3; TRBD2 aligns across 12 bases. This CDR3 contains 15 residues. Germline loops: CDR1 SGHTA, CDR2 FQGNSA. V lost 6 bases, J lost 3 bases, and 4 bases stayed unmatched. In DNA form, the CDR3 reads TGTGCCAGCAGTCGAACTAGCGGGAGGACAGATACGCAGTATTTT. Translation gives CASSRTSGRTDTQYF.

The chain uses TRBV5-1 and TRBJ2-3; possible D gene TRBD2, 6 bases. The germline gives CDR1 SGHRS, CDR2 YFSETQ. The CDR3 is 14 residues long. V was shortened by 4 bases and J by 1 base, with 10 bases between the two germline ends. The CDR3 coding sequence is TGCGCCAGCAGCATGACTAGTGGCACAGATACGCAGTATTTT. Protein sequence: CASSMTSGTDTQYF.